A selection of T cell receptor beta chains follows, all from one sample in a study of cytomegalovirus exposure and HLA in healthy donors. Libraries were prepared by immunoSEQ multiplex PCR; TCRdb keeps only in-frame clonotypes and omits some of them. The sample shows around 100,000 clones, roughly 82% of them seen only once. Sequenced: PBMCs. These receptor sequences come from a man aged 50 to 59 in good health and CMV-seronegative. Each CDR3 is given with its conserved first and last residue. The D gene is left open where the match is weak. Size values are once, few and many counts, or a class for expanded clones, and some rows have none.

v_call: TRBV18
d_call: TRBD1
clone_size: .
j_call: TRBJ1-5
cdr3_aa: CASSSSLGQGEGQPQHF
cdr3_nt: TGTGCCAGCTCATCATCTCTGGGACAGGGTGAAGGACAGCCCCAGCATTTT

v_call: TRBV28
d_call: TRBD1
clone_size: .
j_call: TRBJ2-7
cdr3_aa: CASTGGLDEQYF
cdr3_nt: TGTGCCAGTACAGGGGGCCTTGACGAGCAGTACTTC

v_call: TRBV27
d_call: .
clone_size: .
j_call: TRBJ2-1
cdr3_aa: CASSSGLLDNEQFF
cdr3_nt: TGTGCCAGCAGTTCGGGACTGCTTGACAATGAGCAGTTCTTC

v_call: TRBV29-1
d_call: TRBD1
clone_size: .
j_call: TRBJ1-4
cdr3_aa: CSVTGTGVEKLFF
cdr3_nt: TGCAGCGTCACCGGGACAGGGGTTGAAAAACTGTTTTTT

v_call: TRBV29-1
d_call: .
clone_size: .
j_call: TRBJ2-3
cdr3_aa: CSVERALMTTDTQYF
cdr3_nt: TGCAGCGTTGAGCGGGCCTTAATGACGACAGATACGCAGTATTTT

v_call: TRBV7-2
d_call: TRBD1
clone_size: .
j_call: TRBJ1-4
cdr3_aa: CASSLGTGGEKLFF
cdr3_nt: TGTGCCAGCAGCTTGGGGACAGGAGGGGAAAAACTGTTTTTT

v_call: TRBV7-9
d_call: TRBD1
clone_size: medium-sized
j_call: TRBJ2-1
cdr3_aa: CASNTGTGYYEQFF
cdr3_nt: TGTGCCAGCAACACCGGGACAGGGTACTATGAGCAGTTCTTC

v_call: TRBV19
d_call: .
clone_size: .
j_call: TRBJ2-3
cdr3_aa: CASSIEEVDTQYF
cdr3_nt: TGTGCCAGTAGTATAGAGGAGGTGGATACGCAGTATTTT

v_call: TRBV11-3
d_call: TRBD2
clone_size: .
j_call: TRBJ2-3
cdr3_aa: CASSPGTSGRTDAQYF
cdr3_nt: TGTGCCAGCAGCCCCGGGACTAGCGGGAGAACAGATGCGCAGTATTTT

v_call: TRBV30
d_call: .
clone_size: .
j_call: TRBJ2-1
cdr3_aa: CASIRGSSSYNEQFF
cdr3_nt: TGTGCCTCCATTCGAGGGTCAAGCTCCTACAATGAGCAGTTCTTC

v_call: TRBV19
d_call: .
clone_size: .
j_call: TRBJ2-6
cdr3_aa: CASSIAQGSGANVLTF
cdr3_nt: TGTGCCAGTAGTATCGCCCAGGGCTCTGGGGCCAACGTCCTGACTTTC

v_call: TRBV27
d_call: .
clone_size: .
j_call: TRBJ2-3
cdr3_aa: CASSPQTDTQYF
cdr3_nt: TGTGCCAGCAGTCCACAAACAGATACGCAGTATTTT

v_call: TRBV29-1
d_call: TRBD1
clone_size: .
j_call: TRBJ2-7
cdr3_aa: CSVGQGASYEQYF
cdr3_nt: TGCAGCGTTGGACAGGGGGCATCCTACGAGCAGTACTTC

v_call: TRBV15
d_call: .
clone_size: .
j_call: TRBJ2-6
cdr3_aa: CATSRDRRQSYSGANVLTF
cdr3_nt: TGTGCCACCAGCAGAGATAGGAGACAGAGTTACTCTGGGGCCAACGTCCTGACTTTC

v_call: TRBV29-1
d_call: TRBD2
clone_size: .
j_call: TRBJ2-5
cdr3_aa: CSVRTSGQETQYF
cdr3_nt: TGCAGCGTTAGGACTAGCGGGCAAGAGACCCAGTACTTC

v_call: TRBV5-1
d_call: TRBD2
clone_size: .
j_call: TRBJ2-7
cdr3_aa: CASSLGGRLAGAYEQYF
cdr3_nt: TGCGCCAGCAGCTTGGGGGGTCGCCTAGCGGGAGCCTACGAGCAGTACTTC

v_call: TRBV7-8
d_call: .
clone_size: .
j_call: TRBJ1-1
cdr3_aa: CASSLSLNTEAFF
cdr3_nt: TGTGCCAGCAGCTTAAGTCTAAACACTGAAGCTTTCTTT

v_call: TRBV4-3
d_call: .
clone_size: .
j_call: TRBJ2-6
cdr3_aa: CASSLDISSSGANVLTF
cdr3_nt: TGCGCCAGCAGCCTTGACATTTCCAGCTCTGGGGCCAACGTCCTGACTTTC

v_call: TRBV7-9
d_call: TRBD1
clone_size: .
j_call: TRBJ2-7
cdr3_aa: CSSSLWGQGGYF
cdr3_nt: TGTTCCAGCAGCTTATGGGGACAGGGAGGGTACTTC

v_call: TRBV11-3
d_call: .
clone_size: .
j_call: TRBJ2-7
cdr3_aa: CASSQDSPGEQYF
cdr3_nt: TGTGCCAGCTCTCAGGACTCCCCTGGTGAGCAGTACTTC

v_call: TRBV2
d_call: .
clone_size: .
j_call: TRBJ1-5
cdr3_aa: CASRGRGSQPQHF
cdr3_nt: TGTGCCAGCAGGGGGAGGGGCAGCCAGCCCCAGCATTTT

v_call: TRBV27
d_call: TRBD1
clone_size: .
j_call: TRBJ1-2
cdr3_aa: CASSFSVTGTGYYTF
cdr3_nt: TGTGCCAGCAGTTTTAGTGTTACGGGGACAGGGTACTACACCTTC

v_call: TRBV4-3
d_call: TRBD2
clone_size: few
j_call: TRBJ2-1
cdr3_aa: CASSPDGRAYNEQFF
cdr3_nt: TGCGCCAGCAGCCCGGACGGGAGGGCCTACAATGAGCAGTTCTTC

v_call: TRBV10-3
d_call: TRBD2
clone_size: .
j_call: TRBJ2-1
cdr3_aa: CAISESGRDNNEQFF
cdr3_nt: TGTGCCATCAGTGAGAGCGGGAGGGATAACAATGAGCAGTTCTTC

v_call: TRBV28
d_call: TRBD1
clone_size: .
j_call: TRBJ2-3
cdr3_aa: CATGQGSTDTQYF
cdr3_nt: TGTGCCACGGGACAGGGGAGCACAGATACGCAGTATTTT

v_call: TRBV15
d_call: .
clone_size: .
j_call: TRBJ2-3
cdr3_aa: CATSTRGGDTDTQYF
cdr3_nt: TGTGCCACCAGCACCCGAGGGGGGGATACAGATACGCAGTATTTT

v_call: TRBV7-3
d_call: .
clone_size: .
j_call: TRBJ1-3
cdr3_aa: CASSFLDRSLAGNTIYF
cdr3_nt: TGTGCCAGCAGCTTCTTGGACAGATCCTTGGCTGGAAACACCATATATTTT

v_call: TRBV7-9
d_call: TRBD1
clone_size: .
j_call: TRBJ2-6
cdr3_aa: CASSPSDRGDGANVLTF
cdr3_nt: TGTGCCAGCAGCCCTTCGGACAGGGGCGATGGGGCCAACGTCCTGACTTTC

v_call: TRBV19
d_call: .
clone_size: few
j_call: TRBJ2-7
cdr3_aa: CASSSRSAGEQYF
cdr3_nt: TGTGCCAGTAGTTCACGATCGGCCGGGGAGCAGTACTTC

v_call: TRBV27
d_call: TRBD1
clone_size: .
j_call: TRBJ1-2
cdr3_aa: CASSWISRARGPNYGYTF
cdr3_nt: TGTGCCAGCAGTTGGATTTCCCGAGCCAGGGGGCCTAACTATGGCTACACCTTC

v_call: TRBV5-3
d_call: TRBD1
clone_size: .
j_call: TRBJ1-2
cdr3_aa: CEEGTGFDGYTF
cdr3_nt: TGTGAAGAGGGGACAGGGTTCGATGGCTACACCTTC

v_call: TRBV9
d_call: .
clone_size: .
j_call: TRBJ1-2
cdr3_aa: CASSSDRKYGYTF
cdr3_nt: TGTGCCAGCAGCTCAGACAGGAAGTATGGCTACACCTTC

v_call: TRBV7-2
d_call: .
clone_size: .
j_call: TRBJ2-5
cdr3_aa: CASSQTRNQETQYF
cdr3_nt: TGTGCCAGCAGCCAGACCAGGAATCAAGAGACCCAGTACTTC

v_call: TRBV25-1
d_call: .
clone_size: few
j_call: TRBJ2-1
cdr3_aa: CASSVGGYNEQFF
cdr3_nt: TGTGCCAGCAGCGTTGGAGGGTACAATGAGCAGTTCTTC

v_call: TRBV30
d_call: .
clone_size: .
j_call: TRBJ1-5
cdr3_aa: CAWNRVNQPQHF
cdr3_nt: TGTGCCTGGAACAGAGTCAATCAGCCCCAGCATTTT

v_call: TRBV5-5
d_call: TRBD2
clone_size: .
j_call: TRBJ2-7
cdr3_aa: CASRPGLAGEGYEQYF
cdr3_nt: TGTGCCAGCAGACCCGGACTAGCGGGAGAGGGGTACGAGCAGTACTTC

v_call: TRBV6-6
d_call: .
clone_size: .
j_call: TRBJ2-2
cdr3_aa: CASSSRSGHNTGELFF
cdr3_nt: TGTGCCAGCAGTTCCCGAAGCGGGCACAACACCGGGGAGCTGTTTTTT

v_call: TRBV5-1
d_call: .
clone_size: .
j_call: TRBJ1-3
cdr3_aa: CASSLDGEMGNTIYF
cdr3_nt: TGCGCCAGCAGCTTGGACGGGGAAATGGGAAACACCATATATTTT

v_call: TRBV18
d_call: .
clone_size: .
j_call: TRBJ1-2
cdr3_aa: CASSPGQGRDDGYTF
cdr3_nt: TGTGCCAGCTCACCAGGGCAGGGTAGGGATGATGGCTACACCTTC

v_call: TRBV14
d_call: TRBD1
clone_size: .
j_call: TRBJ2-2
cdr3_aa: CASSRAGTGGLTGELFF
cdr3_nt: TGTGCCAGCAGCCGAGCCGGGACAGGGGGCCTCACCGGGGAGCTGTTTTTT

v_call: TRBV19
d_call: .
clone_size: .
j_call: TRBJ1-2
cdr3_aa: CATLVASGYTF
cdr3_nt: TGTGCCACCCTAGTCGCTTCTGGCTACACCTTC

v_call: TRBV28
d_call: TRBD1
clone_size: .
j_call: TRBJ2-7
cdr3_aa: CASSTQGTGAYEQYF
cdr3_nt: TGTGCCAGCAGTACCCAGGGGACAGGGGCCTACGAGCAGTACTTC

v_call: TRBV2
d_call: TRBD1
clone_size: few
j_call: TRBJ2-5
cdr3_aa: CASSRQGAGETQYF
cdr3_nt: TGTGCCAGCAGTAGACAGGGGGCGGGAGAGACCCAGTACTTC

v_call: TRBV5-1
d_call: TRBD1
clone_size: .
j_call: TRBJ1-2
cdr3_aa: CASSLTGQEGYGYTF
cdr3_nt: TGCGCCAGCAGCTTGACGGGACAGGAGGGGTATGGCTACACCTTC

v_call: TRBV15
d_call: .
clone_size: .
j_call: TRBJ1-5
cdr3_aa: CATSRDRGGGQPQHF
cdr3_nt: TGTGCCACCAGCAGAGATCGAGGGGGGGGTCAGCCCCAGCATTTT

v_call: TRBV7-2
d_call: .
clone_size: .
j_call: TRBJ1-3
cdr3_aa: CASSLTGSGSGNTIYF
cdr3_nt: TGTGCCAGCAGCTTAACAGGGTCCGGATCTGGAAACACCATATATTTT

v_call: TRBV6-1
d_call: .
clone_size: .
j_call: TRBJ2-5
cdr3_aa: CASSGSGGGGTQYF
cdr3_nt: TGTGCCAGCAGTGGCAGTGGGGGCGGGGGGACCCAGTACTTC

v_call: TRBV27
d_call: TRBD1
clone_size: few
j_call: TRBJ1-2
cdr3_aa: CASRETGGDYGYTF
cdr3_nt: TGTGCCAGCAGAGAAACAGGGGGCGACTATGGCTACACCTTC

v_call: TRBV7-2
d_call: .
clone_size: .
j_call: TRBJ2-1
cdr3_aa: CASSFSGTYYNEQFF
cdr3_nt: TGTGCCAGCAGCTTTTCTGGGACTTACTACAATGAGCAGTTCTTC

v_call: TRBV27
d_call: TRBD2
clone_size: .
j_call: TRBJ2-1
cdr3_aa: CASSFRSGGAYSGEQFF
cdr3_nt: TGTGCCAGCAGTTTTAGGAGCGGGGGGGCTTATAGTGGTGAGCAGTTCTTC

v_call: TRBV5-1
d_call: .
clone_size: .
j_call: TRBJ2-1
cdr3_aa: CASSFPGREYNEQFF
cdr3_nt: TGCGCCAGCAGCTTTCCGGGACGGGAGTACAATGAGCAGTTCTTC

v_call: TRBV2
d_call: TRBD1
clone_size: .
j_call: TRBJ2-3
cdr3_aa: CASRAQGVGTQYF
cdr3_nt: TGTGCCAGCAGAGCACAGGGGGTAGGTACGCAGTATTTT